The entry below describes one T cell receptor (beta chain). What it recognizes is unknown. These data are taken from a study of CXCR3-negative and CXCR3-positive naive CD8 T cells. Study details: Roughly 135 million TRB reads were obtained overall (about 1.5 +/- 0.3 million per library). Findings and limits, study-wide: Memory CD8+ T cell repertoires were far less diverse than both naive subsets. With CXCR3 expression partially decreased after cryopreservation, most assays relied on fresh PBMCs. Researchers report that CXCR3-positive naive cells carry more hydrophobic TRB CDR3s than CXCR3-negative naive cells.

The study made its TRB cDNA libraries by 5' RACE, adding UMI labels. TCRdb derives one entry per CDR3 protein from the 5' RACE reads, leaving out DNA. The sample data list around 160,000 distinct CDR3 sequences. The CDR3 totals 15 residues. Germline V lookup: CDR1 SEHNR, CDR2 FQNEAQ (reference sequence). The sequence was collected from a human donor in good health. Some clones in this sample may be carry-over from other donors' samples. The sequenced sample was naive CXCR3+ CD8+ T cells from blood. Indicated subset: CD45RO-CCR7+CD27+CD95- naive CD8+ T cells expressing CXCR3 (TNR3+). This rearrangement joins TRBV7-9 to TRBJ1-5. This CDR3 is CASSQDGGPHQPQHF. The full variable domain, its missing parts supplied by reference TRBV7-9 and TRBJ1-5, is DTGVSQNPRHKITKRGQNVTFRCDPISEHNRLYWYRQTLGQGPEFLTYFQNEAQLEKSRLLSDRFSAERPKGSFSTLEIQRTEQGDSAMYLCASSQDGGPHQPQHFGDGTRLSIL.